This TCR beta chain was identified during a study of cytomegalovirus exposure and HLA in healthy donors. V shed 4 bases, J shed 7 bases, and the junction held 16 bases outside the gene matches. CDR3 length equals 18 residues. The germline V gene encodes CDR1 SEHNR and CDR2 FQNEAQ (reference sequence). The PCR used 60 Vbeta and 13 Jbeta primers. Generated by immunoSEQ multiplex PCR, the TCRdb table keeps only in-frame clones and is missing some. This repertoire shows over 120,000 clones, about 71% found once; its top ten account for 2% to 2.5%. A note on this clone: Its antigen is unknown.

Study-level results: For most TCR beta V segments, an earlier analysis put the productive rate at about 90% or about 30% of the time. Many donors carried some public TCRs, although rarity characterized most TCR sequences.

The sequencing input was PBMCs. The sequence was obtained from a woman aged 55-69 years in good health and CMV-seropositive. The chain employs TRBV7-9 and TRBJ2-1; 10 bases are shared with TRBD2. The CDR3 DNA reads TGTGCCAGCAGCTCCCAACTCCGGACTAGCGGCGGGGTTAATGAGCAGTTCTTC. Protein sequence: CASSSQLRTSGGVNEQFF.